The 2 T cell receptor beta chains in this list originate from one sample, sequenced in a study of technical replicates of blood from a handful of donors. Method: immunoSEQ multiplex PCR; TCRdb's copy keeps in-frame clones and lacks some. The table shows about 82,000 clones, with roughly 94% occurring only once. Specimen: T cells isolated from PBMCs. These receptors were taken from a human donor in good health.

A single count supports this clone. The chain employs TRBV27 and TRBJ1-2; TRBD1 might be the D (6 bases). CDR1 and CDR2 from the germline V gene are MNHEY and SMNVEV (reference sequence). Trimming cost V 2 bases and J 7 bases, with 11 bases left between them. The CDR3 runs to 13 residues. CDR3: CASSLAGARGYTF. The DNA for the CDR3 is TGTGCCAGCAGTTTAGCGGGGGCGCGTGGCTACACCTTC.

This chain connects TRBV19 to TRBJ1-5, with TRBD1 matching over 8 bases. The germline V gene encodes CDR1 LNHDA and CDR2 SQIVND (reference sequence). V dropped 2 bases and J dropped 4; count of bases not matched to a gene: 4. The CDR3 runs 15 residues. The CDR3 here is CASSIQGAYNQPQHF. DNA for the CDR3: TGTGCCAGTAGTATACAGGGGGCTTATAATCAGCCCCAGCATTTT.